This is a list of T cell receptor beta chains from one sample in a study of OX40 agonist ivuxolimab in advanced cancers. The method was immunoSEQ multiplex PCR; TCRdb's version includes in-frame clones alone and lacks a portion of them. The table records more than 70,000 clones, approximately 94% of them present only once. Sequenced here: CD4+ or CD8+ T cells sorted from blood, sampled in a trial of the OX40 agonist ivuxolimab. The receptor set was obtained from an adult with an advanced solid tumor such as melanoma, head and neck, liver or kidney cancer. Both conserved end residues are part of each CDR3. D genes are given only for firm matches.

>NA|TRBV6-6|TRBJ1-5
CASSYPGQSSNQPQHF
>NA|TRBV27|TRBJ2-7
CASSLSGGRALVYEQYF
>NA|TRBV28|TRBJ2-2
CASSPQNIQYLLNTGELFF
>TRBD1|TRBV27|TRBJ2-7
CASSLADRGHYEQYF
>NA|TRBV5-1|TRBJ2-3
CASSLATPPAADTQYF
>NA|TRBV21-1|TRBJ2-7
CASSKGQASGTHEQYF
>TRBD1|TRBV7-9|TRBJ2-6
CASLPSGDSSGANVLTF
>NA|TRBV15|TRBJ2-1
CATSSGGSYNEQFF
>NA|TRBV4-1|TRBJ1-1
CASSQPGNTEAFF
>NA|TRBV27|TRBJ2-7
CASSLVVAEVYEQYF
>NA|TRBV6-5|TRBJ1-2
CASSYTQSNYGYTF
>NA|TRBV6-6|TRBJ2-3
CASRQGSDTQYF
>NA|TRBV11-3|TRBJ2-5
CASSLDTGNQETQYF
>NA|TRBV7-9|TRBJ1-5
CASSSGGGSQPQHF
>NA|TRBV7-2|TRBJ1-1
CASSLAEYGEGEAFF
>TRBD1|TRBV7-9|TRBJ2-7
CASSLDRDRAYEQYF
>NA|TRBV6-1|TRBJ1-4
CASRGVGEKLFF
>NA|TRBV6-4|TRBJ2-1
CASSDSGERDNEQFF
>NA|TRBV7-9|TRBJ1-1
CASSLGGIGNTEAFF
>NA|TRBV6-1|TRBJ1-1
CASVLMNTEAFF
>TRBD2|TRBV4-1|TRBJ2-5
CASSQETSGGARETQYF
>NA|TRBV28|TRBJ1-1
CASSLARNTEAFF
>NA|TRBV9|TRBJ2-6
CASSPYLGVSGANVLTF
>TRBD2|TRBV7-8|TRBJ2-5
CASSPGGQTQYF
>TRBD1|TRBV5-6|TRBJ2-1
CASSWGVDRVFGNEQFF
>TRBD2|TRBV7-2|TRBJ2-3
CASRSGESTDTQYF
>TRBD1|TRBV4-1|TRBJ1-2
CASSQTGTGGHYGYTF
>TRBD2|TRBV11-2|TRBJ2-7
CASSSGTAGTSGSPYEQYF
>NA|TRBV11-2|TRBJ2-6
CASSLEPSSGANVLTF
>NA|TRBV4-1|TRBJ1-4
CASRDVHGGADGEKLFF
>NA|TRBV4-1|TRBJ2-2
CASSQVDSTGELFF
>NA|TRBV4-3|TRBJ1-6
CASSQDITPGAIYNSPLHF
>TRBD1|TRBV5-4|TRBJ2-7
CASSYEGTVYEQYF
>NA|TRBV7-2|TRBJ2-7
CASSSYWFYEQYF
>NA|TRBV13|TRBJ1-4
CASSSGGTDEKLFF
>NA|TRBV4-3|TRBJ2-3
CASSQDDVGTDTQYF
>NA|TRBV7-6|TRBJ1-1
CASTSNGGSEAFF
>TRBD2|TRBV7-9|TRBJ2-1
CASSAYSGSSYNEQFF
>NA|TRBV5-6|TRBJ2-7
CASSFGLGSYEQYF
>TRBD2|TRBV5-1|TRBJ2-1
CASSLAGTSGSFDEQFF
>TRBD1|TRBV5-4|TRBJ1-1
CASSGEDRGLEAFF
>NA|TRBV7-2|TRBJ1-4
CASSPPEGPHNEKLFF
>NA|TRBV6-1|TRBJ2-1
CASSERVGGSAVYNEQFF
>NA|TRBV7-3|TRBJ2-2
CASSFNSGELFF
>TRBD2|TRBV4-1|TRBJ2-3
CASSQLLAGEYQDTQYF
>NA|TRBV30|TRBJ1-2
CAWSVRGGDVGDGYTF
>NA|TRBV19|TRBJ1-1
CASSISGATEAFF
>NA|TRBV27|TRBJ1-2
CASSHRTAPNYGYTF
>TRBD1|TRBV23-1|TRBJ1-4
CASSLTGAGTNEKLFF
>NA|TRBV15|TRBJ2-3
CATSAWHVSTDTQYF
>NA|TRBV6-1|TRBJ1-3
CASSEAPEPGNTIYF
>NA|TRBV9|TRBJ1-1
CASSVAGSSTEAFF
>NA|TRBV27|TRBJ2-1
CASGAGPANEQFF
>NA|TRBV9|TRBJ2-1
CASSATIGDNEQFF
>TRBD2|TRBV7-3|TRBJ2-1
CASSLNSGSYNEQFF
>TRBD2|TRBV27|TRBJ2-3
CASSTGLAGGTDTQYF